This T cell receptor (beta chain) stems from a study of blood T cell repertoires in COVID-19. The CDR3 consists of 12 residues. Germline CDR1 MDHEN, CDR2 SYDVKM. Trimming took off 7 bases at V and 4 bases at J, with 8 bases between the two ends. Using immunoSEQ multiplex PCR, the repertoire was profiled, and TCRdb retains in-frame clones only, with some absent. Among almost 250,000 clones, roughly 86% were seen once, and the ten largest hold 1.5% to 2%. The study recruited people aged about 18 to 95 years across approximately 23 US areas. What was sequenced was PBMCs or T cells enriched from blood (not recorded which). This chain connects TRBV28 to TRBJ1-3; D not resolved. The clonotype was recovered from a woman aged 50 to 65 who had recovered from COVID-19. The CDR3 protein is CASKESGNTIYF. The CDR3 nucleotides read TGTGCCAGCAAGGAGTCCGGAAACACCATATATTTT.